Shown below are 27 T cell receptor beta chains from a single sample sequenced in a study of T-cell reconstitution after alpha-beta-depleted transplantation in children. TCRbeta library construction was performed incorporating unique molecular identifiers. Via MiXCR, TCRdb re-called the PCR reads, giving one row per CDR3 protein. The table shows a few hundred thousand distinct CDR3 sequences, with approximately 30% occurring only once. The sequenced sample was PBMCs, obtained before TCRalphabeta/CD19-depleted stem cell transplant. The receptors originated from a boy younger than two with Wiskott-Aldrich syndrome, due to receive a stem cell transplant.

The V gene is TRBV29-1, the J gene TRBJ2-5; 15 bases line up with TRBD2. The CDR3 runs to 14 residues. J was trimmed by 5 bases and V by 7 bases; bases with no gene match: 5. Germline V lookup: CDR1 SQVTM, CDR2 ANQGSEA. The CDR3 DNA sequence: TGCAGCGGGGGACTAGCGGGAGGAATCGAGACCCAGTACTTC. This gives the protein CSGGLAGGIETQYF.

J is TRBJ1-5 and V is TRBV4-2; D remains unclear. There are 15 residues in the CDR3. Germline CDR1 is LGHNA and CDR2 is YNFKEQ. Between the trimmed V and J ends, which lost 0 bases and 3 bases, there was a span of 9 bases. The CDR3 coding sequence is TGTGCCAGCAGCCAAGAGGGTTTGGACAATCAGCCCCAGCATTTT. This gives the protein CASSQEGLDNQPQHF.

The chain is built from TRBV5-5 and TRBJ2-7; 8 bases are a match to TRBD2. The V gene's germline CDR1 is SGHKS and CDR2 YYEKEE (reference sequence). V was pared by 2 bases and J by 5 bases, with 9 bases of the junction left unmatched. This CDR3 is built from 15 residues. DNA of the CDR3: TGTGCCAGCAGCTTCGGAGGCCATAGCGGGAACGAGCAGTACTTC. It specifies CASSFGGHSGNEQYF.

J is TRBJ2-7 and V is TRBV2; D possibly corresponds to TRBD2 (5 bases). This CDR3 has 13 residues. Germline V gene sequence: CDR1 SNHLY, CDR2 FYNNEI. Between the trimmed V and J ends, which lost 7 bases and 3 bases, there was a span of 13 bases. The CDR3 is CASTPGSNYEQYF. The DNA of the CDR3 is TGTGCCAGCACCCCGGGATCCAACTACGAGCAGTACTTC.

This clonotype turned up a few times. This chain joins TRBV20-1 and TRBJ2-3; 9 bases map to TRBD1. The CDR3 sequence is 13 residues long. CDR1 DFQATT and CDR2 SNEGSKA come from the germline V gene (reference sequence). J gave up 3 bases and V 4 bases, and 2 bases lay outside the gene matches. The DNA for the CDR3 is TGCAGTGCTACGGGACAGGGAACAGATACGCAGTATTTT. Its protein product is CSATGQGTDTQYF.

This clonotype has a handful of counts. The chain's CDR3 is CASSFKGNGYTF. The DNA for the CDR3 is TGTGCCAGCAGTTTTAAGGGTAATGGCTACACCTTC. This chain links TRBV27 with TRBJ1-2; D gene ambiguous. Trimming pared 3 bases from V and 6 bases from J, leaving 8 bases between. The CDR3 is 12 residues long. Germline CDR1 MNHEY, CDR2 SMNVEV (reference sequence).

V and J are TRBV7-2 and TRBJ2-4; weak D call: TRBD1 (5 bases). There are 15 residues in the CDR3. The V end lost 2 bases, the J end lost 5 bases, and 13 bases lay between the germline ends. Germline V CDR1 and CDR2: SGHTA, FQGNSA. The CDR3 nucleotides read TGTGCCAGCAGCTTAAGGGGTCCTCAACAAAACATTCAGTACTTC. Its protein product is CASSLRGPQQNIQYF.

A few counts support this clonotype. The chain is built from TRBV11-1 and TRBJ2-7; the D gene is possibly TRBD1 (6 bases). The CDR3 consists of 14 residues. Per the germline V gene, CDR1 is SGHAT and CDR2 is FQDESV (reference sequence). V was clipped by 5 bases and J by 1 base, with 12 bases between them. In nucleotides, the CDR3 is TGTGCCAGCAGCACCCGGACAGAATCCTACGAGCAGTACTTC. This encodes CASSTRTESYEQYF.

V usage is TRBV20-1 and J usage is TRBJ2-1, with D perhaps TRBD2 (6 bases). Trimming pared 6 bases from V and 4 bases from J, leaving 10 bases between. From germline, CDR1 is DFQATT and CDR2 SNEGSKA (reference sequence). The CDR3 loop spans 12 amino acids. CDR3 in DNA: TGCAGTGCGGTGGGGAGGTACAATGAGCAGTTCTTC. Its protein product is CSAVGRYNEQFF.

This clonotype was observed a handful of times. Compared with germline, one end of the junction differs, possibly owing to a read error. This chain links TRBV4-2 with TRBJ2-5; D gene ambiguous. Germline V CDR1 and CDR2: LGHNA, YNFKEQ. The CDR3 is made up of 13 amino acids. Here the CDR3 reads CASSQESQVTQYF. In DNA form, the CDR3 reads TGTGCCAGCAGCCAAGAATCCCAAGTGACCCAGTACTTC.

This chain joins TRBV6-1 and TRBJ2-1; D remains unclear. The CDR3 has 15 amino acids. Trimming cost V 6 bases and J 2 bases, with 14 bases left between them. Germline V gene data show CDR1 as MNHNS and CDR2 as SASEGT. The CDR3 is CASRTIRSPYNEQFF. The CDR3 coding sequence is TGTGCCAGCAGAACAATTAGGAGCCCCTACAATGAGCAGTTCTTC.

This clonotype has just a few counts. J is TRBJ2-2 and V is TRBV28; D is unclear. The CDR3 is 13 residues long. Germline values: CDR1 MDHEN, CDR2 SYDVKM. V dropped 6 bases and J dropped 1 base, with 6 bases sitting between them. CDR3 protein: CASRALNTGELFF. The DNA of the CDR3 is TGTGCCAGCAGGGCCTTGAACACCGGGGAGCTGTTTTTT.

This clonotype has just one count. This chain links TRBV28 with TRBJ2-1; perhaps TRBD2 as D (5 bases). This CDR3 comprises 12 residues. Germline CDR1 MDHEN, CDR2 SYDVKM. V lost 6 bases and J 10 bases, leaving 13 bases between the germline ends. The CDR3 DNA sequence: TGTGCCAGCAGACAGCTAGGACTGGAGCAGTTCTTC. Encoded protein: CASRQLGLEQFF.

This clonotype came up a few times. The V gene is TRBV12-3 or TRBV12-4, the J gene TRBJ2-4; weak D call: TRBD1 (5 bases). V gave up 0 bases and J gave up 7 bases, with 16 bases separating them. This CDR3 comprises 16 residues. CDR3 amino acids: CASSLAENRPFNIQYF. The DNA for the CDR3 is TGTGCCAGCAGTTTAGCGGAGAACAGGCCATTTAACATTCAGTACTTC.

This clonotype was counted once. At one end, the junction sequence differs from germline, possibly due to a read error. The gene calls are TRBV6-2 or TRBV6-3 and TRBJ2-5; the D gene could be TRBD1 or TRBD2 (7 bases each). CDR3 length: 21 amino acids. Germline V gives CDR1 MNHEY, CDR2 SVGEGT. The CDR3, as DNA: TGTGCCAGCACCGATTTGGGGGGGTACAGGGGTTACGACCGTAACCAGGAGACCCAGTACTTC. It translates to CASTDLGGYRGYDRNQETQYF.

This clonotype has more than one count but fewer than ten. This chain joins TRBV20-1 and TRBJ2-1; D not resolved. Between the trimmed V and J ends, which lost 0 bases and 2 bases, there was a span of 11 bases. This CDR3 has 15 amino acids. CDR1 is DFQATT and CDR2 is SNEGSKA in the germline V gene (reference sequence). The CDR3 reads CSAREAGLTYNEQFF. DNA for the CDR3: TGCAGTGCTAGAGAAGCCGGCCTAACCTACAATGAGCAGTTCTTC.

V is TRBV5-1 and J is TRBJ2-6; no reliable D call. The CDR3 extends over 16 amino acids. Germline V gene data show CDR1 as SGHRS and CDR2 as YFSETQ. Trimming took off 4 bases at V and 1 base at J, with 12 bases between the two ends. The DNA for the CDR3 is TGCGCCAGCAGCCGTCCCACGACGTCTGGGGCCAACGTCCTGACTTTC. This encodes CASSRPTTSGANVLTF.

The chain recombines TRBV5-1 with TRBJ2-3; tentatively, D is TRBD2 (6 bases). This CDR3 spans 14 amino acids. Trimming removed 6 bases at V and 3 bases at J, with 14 bases between. Germline V gene data show CDR1 as SGHRS and CDR2 as YFSETQ. Written as DNA, the CDR3 is TGCGCCAGCACCCCGGGAGTAGGAACAGATACGCAGTATTTT. Its translation is CASTPGVGTDTQYF.

This chain uses TRBV12-3 or TRBV12-4 with TRBJ2-7; D is uncertain. This CDR3 is 14 amino acids long. Trimming took off 6 bases at V and 2 bases at J, with 14 bases between the two ends. In nucleotides, the CDR3 is TGTGCCAGCAGCCCGACTGGGAACACCTACGAGCAGTACTTC. It specifies CASSPTGNTYEQYF.

The J gene is TRBJ2-1, the V gene TRBV25-1, with 10 positions matching TRBD2. Germline V lookup: CDR1 MGHDK, CDR2 SYGVNS. V lost 4 bases, J lost 6 bases, and 6 bases stayed unmatched. The CDR3 loop spans 15 amino acids. CDR3 DNA sequence: TGTGCCAGCAGTGGGGCTAGCGGGAGCCCCAATGAGCAGTTCTTC. Residues: CASSGASGSPNEQFF.

Ten or more counts support this clonotype. The chain uses TRBV12-3 or TRBV12-4 and TRBJ2-1; the D is unclear. V lost 5 bases and J 0 bases, leaving 8 bases between the germline ends. The CDR3 runs to 14 residues. This chain's CDR3 is CASSPQSSYNEQFF. The CDR3 DNA is TGTGCCAGCAGTCCGCAAAGCTCCTACAATGAGCAGTTCTTC.

The chain couples TRBV3-1 to TRBJ2-7, with 7 nucleotides matching TRBD1. Germline V lookup: CDR1 LGHDT, CDR2 YNNKEL (reference sequence). Trimming cost V 4 bases and J 9 bases; bases outside gene matches: 9. The CDR3 has 13 residues. In nucleotides, the CDR3 is TGTGCCAGCAGCCTCCTAGACAGGGCGGCGCAGTACTTC. Residues: CASSLLDRAAQYF.

This clonotype appeared a few times. J is TRBJ2-1 and V is TRBV20-1; 10 positions agree with TRBD2. The CDR3 contains 18 residues. V was clipped by 0 bases and J by 8 bases; unmatched bases: 16. CDR1 and CDR2 from the germline V gene are DFQATT and SNEGSKA (reference sequence). The CDR3 protein is CSARDSRPSGSIRDEQFF. The CDR3 DNA is TGCAGTGCTAGAGATTCCCGACCTAGCGGGAGTATAAGGGATGAGCAGTTCTTC.

The rearrangement joins TRBV7-6 to TRBJ1-2, with 7 bases that match TRBD1. Germline values: CDR1 SGHVS, CDR2 FNYEAQ. V lost 4 bases to trimming and J lost 7 bases; unmatched junction nucleotides: 12. The CDR3 is 15 amino acids. The CDR3 DNA reads TGTGCCAGCAGCTGGTCACAGGGGACCCGAAGTGGCTACACCTTC. Its translation is CASSWSQGTRSGYTF.

This clonotype was counted between two and nine times. V gene TRBV4-1 combines with J gene TRBJ2-7; D possibly corresponds to TRBD2 (5 bases). CDR1 and CDR2 (germline): MGHRA, YSYEKL. The CDR3 spans 16 residues. V was shortened by 2 bases and J by 5 bases, with 19 bases between the two germline ends. Here the CDR3 DNA reads TGCGCCAGCAGCCAATTCGGCGGGCTAGGAGTCAACGAGCAGTACTTC. It is translated as CASSQFGGLGVNEQYF.

The V call is TRBV29-1, the J call TRBJ2-1; the D gene is possibly TRBD2 (6 bases). With 7 bases removed from V and 6 bases from J, the gap between germline ends came to 22 bases. Per germline, CDR1 SQVTM and CDR2 ANQGSEA. The CDR3 spans 15 residues. In nucleotides, the CDR3 is TGCAGCGGGGATGGTTTTAGCGGTCCTAGCAATGAGCAGTTCTTC. It yields the protein CSGDGFSGPSNEQFF.

The CDR3 region has the DNA TGTGCCACCATGAGGTGGGCCGGGAGATACAATGAGCAGTTCTTC. Translated: CATMRWAGRYNEQFF. The chain recombines TRBV15 with TRBJ2-1; D might be TRBD2 (6 bases). The germline V and J ends were trimmed by 7 bases and 4 bases, with 17 bases remaining between them. This CDR3 has 15 amino acids. Germline CDR1 is LNHNV and CDR2 is YYDKDF (reference sequence). Full variable domain (missing parts from reference TRBV15 and TRBJ2-1): DAMVIQNPRYQVTQFGKPVTLSCSQTLNHNVMYWYQQKSSQAPKLLFHYYDKDFNNEADTPDNFQSRRPNTSFCFLDIRSPGLGDTAMYLCATMRWAGRYNEQFFGPGTRLTVL.